Listed below are T cell receptor beta chains from one sample, sequenced in a study of a mutant IDH1 vaccine in newly diagnosed glioma. No antigen has been identified for these receptors. Generated by immunoSEQ multiplex PCR, the TCRdb table keeps only in-frame clones and is missing some. This sample yields about 82,000 clones, of which almost 85% are seen a single time; roughly 2.2% belongs to the top ten. The material was PBMCs, obtained from a glioma patient whose treatment included an IDH1 peptide vaccine. The receptors shown here come from a man between 25 and 39 years old with glioma. Some clones in this sample may be carry-over from other donors' samples. Each CDR3 is given with its conserved first and last residue. A D gene is named only where the DNA matches it firmly. Some rows have no size entry. The others give once, few or many, or a class for an expanded clone.

v_call	j_call	clone_size	d_call	cdr3_aa	cdr3_nt
TRBV11-2	TRBJ2-7	-	-	CASSLGRAGYEQYF	TGTGCCAGCAGCTTAGGTAGGGCAGGCTACGAGCAGTACTTC
TRBV2	TRBJ2-2	-	-	CASHKGGNTGELFF	TGTGCCAGCCATAAGGGGGGGAACACCGGGGAGCTGTTTTTT
TRBV27	TRBJ2-5	-	TRBD1	CASRRYRGETQYF	TGTGCCAGCCGACGATACAGGGGAGAGACCCAGTACTTC
TRBV27	TRBJ2-7	once	TRBD1	CASSSSPYRDRGKYEQYF	TGTGCCAGCAGTTCCTCTCCCTACCGGGACAGGGGGAAGTACGAGCAGTACTTC
TRBV30	TRBJ2-7	few	-	CAWNNPFTSYEQYF	TGTGCCTGGAATAACCCCTTCACGTCCTACGAGCAGTACTTC
TRBV18	TRBJ1-3	-	TRBD1	CASSFSGTGAGNTIYF	TGTGCCAGCTCATTCTCCGGGACAGGGGCTGGAAACACCATATATTTT
TRBV9	TRBJ2-1	-	-	CASSVGPSGNEQFF	TGTGCCAGCAGCGTAGGGCCCTCCGGAAATGAGCAGTTCTTC
TRBV6-5	TRBJ2-2	-	TRBD1	CANSYKGAANTGELFF	TGTGCCAACAGTTACAAGGGGGCGGCGAACACCGGGGAGCTGTTTTTT
TRBV30	TRBJ2-1	-	-	CAWEEGIYEQFF	TGTGCCTGGGAGGAGGGGATCTATGAGCAGTTCTTC
TRBV6-1	TRBJ1-2	-	-	CATPLAGARRYGYTF	TGTGCCACCCCCCTGGCGGGGGCGAGACGTTACGGCTACACCTTC
TRBV2	TRBJ2-2	-	TRBD2	CASSPLLAGVMNRELFF	TGTGCCAGCAGTCCTCTACTAGCGGGAGTTATGAATAGGGAGCTGTTTTTT
TRBV6-1	TRBJ1-5	-	-	CASTPGAFGQPQHF	TGTGCCAGCACCCCTGGAGCATTTGGCCAGCCCCAGCATTTT
TRBV27	TRBJ2-2	-	-	CASSFGKANTGELFF	TGTGCCAGCAGTTTTGGAAAAGCGAACACCGGGGAGCTGTTTTTT
TRBV27	TRBJ1-1	-	-	CATWKGLTEAFF	TGTGCCACATGGAAGGGGCTCACTGAAGCTTTCTTT
TRBV27	TRBJ2-7	once	TRBD1	CASSLNWDRGREQYF	TGTGCCAGCAGTTTGAATTGGGACAGGGGGCGCGAGCAGTACTTC
TRBV4-1	TRBJ1-5	-	-	CASSQVRGSNQPQHF	TGCGCCAGCAGCCAAGTAAGGGGGAGCAATCAGCCCCAGCATTTT
TRBV7-8	TRBJ1-4	-	-	CASSFAPTWATNEKLFF	TGTGCCAGCAGCTTTGCCCCGACATGGGCAACTAATGAAAAACTGTTTTTT
TRBV5-1	TRBJ2-1	-	-	CASSLAALSYNEQFF	TGCGCCAGCAGCTTGGCGGCCCTCTCCTACAATGAGCAGTTCTTC
TRBV5-4	TRBJ2-4	few	TRBD2	CASSLAGRVGIQYF	TGTGCCAGCAGCTTGGCCGGGAGGGTAGGAATTCAGTACTTC
TRBV28	TRBJ1-4	-	-	CASSGTKPATNEKLFF	TGTGCCAGCAGTGGGACCAAACCTGCAACTAATGAAAAACTGTTTTTT
TRBV30	TRBJ2-3	-	-	CAWSVQAGSTDTQYF	TGTGCCTGGAGTGTACAGGCGGGGTCCACAGATACGCAGTATTTT
TRBV7-9	TRBJ2-7	-	TRBD1	CASSSPRQGNEQYF	TGTGCCAGCAGCTCACCGAGACAGGGAAACGAGCAGTACTTC
TRBV9	TRBJ1-2	-	TRBD1	CASSAKTGGDGYTF	TGTGCCAGCAGCGCCAAGACAGGGGGCGACGGCTACACCTTC
TRBV5-6	TRBJ1-4	-	TRBD1	CASSVSGTGLKSVEKLFF	TGTGCCAGCAGCGTCTCCGGGACAGGATTGAAGTCGGTTGAAAAACTGTTTTTT
TRBV30	TRBJ1-4	-	-	CASLRPGEKLFF	TGTGCCTCCCTACGCCCGGGCGAAAAACTGTTTTTT
TRBV5-8	TRBJ1-6	-	-	CASSLGQGGSPLHF	TGTGCCAGCAGCTTGGGTCAAGGGGGGTCACCCCTCCACTTT
TRBV7-9	TRBJ1-3	-	-	CASSSDRNTIYF	TGTGCCAGCAGCTCGGACAGAAACACCATATATTTT